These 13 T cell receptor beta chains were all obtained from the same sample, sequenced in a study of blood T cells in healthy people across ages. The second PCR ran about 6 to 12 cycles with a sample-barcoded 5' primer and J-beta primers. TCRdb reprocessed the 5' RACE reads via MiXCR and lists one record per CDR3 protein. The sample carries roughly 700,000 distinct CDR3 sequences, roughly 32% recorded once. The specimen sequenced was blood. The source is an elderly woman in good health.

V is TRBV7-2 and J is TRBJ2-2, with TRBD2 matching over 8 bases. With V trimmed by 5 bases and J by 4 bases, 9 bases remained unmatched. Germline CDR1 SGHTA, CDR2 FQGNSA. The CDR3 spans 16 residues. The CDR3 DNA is TGTGCCAGCAGCACAGACGCGGGAGGTGGCACCGGGGAGCTGTTTTTT. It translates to CASSTDAGGGTGELFF.

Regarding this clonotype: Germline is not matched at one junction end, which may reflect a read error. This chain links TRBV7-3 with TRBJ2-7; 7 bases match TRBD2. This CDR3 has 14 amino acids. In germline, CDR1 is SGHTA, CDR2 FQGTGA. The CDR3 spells CTSSPLGGCGEQYF. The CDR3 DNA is TGTACCAGCAGCCCTCTGGGGGGGTGCGGCGAGCAGTACTTC.

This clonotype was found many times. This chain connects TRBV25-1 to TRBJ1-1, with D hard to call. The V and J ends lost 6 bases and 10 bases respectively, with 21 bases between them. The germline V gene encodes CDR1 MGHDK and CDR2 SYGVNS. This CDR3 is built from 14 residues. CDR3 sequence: CASSPPGSSSGAFF. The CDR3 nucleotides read TGTGCCAGCAGCCCCCCGGGAAGTTCTTCGGGAGCTTTCTTT.

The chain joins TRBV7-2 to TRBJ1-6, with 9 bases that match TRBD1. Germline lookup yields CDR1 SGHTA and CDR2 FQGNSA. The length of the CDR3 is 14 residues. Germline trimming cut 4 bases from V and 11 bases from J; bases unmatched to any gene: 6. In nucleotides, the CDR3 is TGTGCCAGCAGCTCGGACAGGGGTTTTACACCCCTCCACTTT. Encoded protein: CASSSDRGFTPLHF.

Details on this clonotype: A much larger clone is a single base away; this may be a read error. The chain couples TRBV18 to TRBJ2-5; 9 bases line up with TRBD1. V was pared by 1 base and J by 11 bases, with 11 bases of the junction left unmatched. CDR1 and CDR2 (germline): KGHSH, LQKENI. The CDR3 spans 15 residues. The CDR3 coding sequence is TGTGCCAGCTCACCACAAAGGACAGGGGAAGATGAGCAGTACTTC. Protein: CASSPQRTGEDEQYF.

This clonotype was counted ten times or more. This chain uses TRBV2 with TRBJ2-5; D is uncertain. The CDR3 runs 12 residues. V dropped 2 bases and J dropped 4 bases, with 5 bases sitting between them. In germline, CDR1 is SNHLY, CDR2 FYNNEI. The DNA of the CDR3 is TGTGCCAGCAGTGAAAGGGTAGAGACCCAGTACTTC. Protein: CASSERVETQYF.

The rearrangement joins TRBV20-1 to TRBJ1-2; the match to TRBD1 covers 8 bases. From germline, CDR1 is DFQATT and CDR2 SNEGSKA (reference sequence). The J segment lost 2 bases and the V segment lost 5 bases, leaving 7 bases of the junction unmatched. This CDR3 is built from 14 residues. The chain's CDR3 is CSAATQGGNYGYTF. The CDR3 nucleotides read TGCAGTGCTGCAACACAGGGGGGGAACTATGGCTACACCTTC.

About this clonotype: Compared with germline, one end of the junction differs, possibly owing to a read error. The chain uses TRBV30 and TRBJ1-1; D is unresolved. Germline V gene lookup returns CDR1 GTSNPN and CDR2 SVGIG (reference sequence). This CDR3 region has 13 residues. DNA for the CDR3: TGTGCCTGGAGGCGGGGTCCGAACACTGTAGCTTTCTTT. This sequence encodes CAWRRGPNTVAFF.

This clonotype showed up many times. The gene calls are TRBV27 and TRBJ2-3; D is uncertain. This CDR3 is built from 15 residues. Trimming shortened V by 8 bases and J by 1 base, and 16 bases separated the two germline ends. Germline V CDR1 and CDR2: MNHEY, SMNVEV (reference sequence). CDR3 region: CASASSAHGTDTQYF. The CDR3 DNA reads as TGTGCCAGCGCCTCTTCCGCCCATGGCACAGATACGCAGTATTTT.

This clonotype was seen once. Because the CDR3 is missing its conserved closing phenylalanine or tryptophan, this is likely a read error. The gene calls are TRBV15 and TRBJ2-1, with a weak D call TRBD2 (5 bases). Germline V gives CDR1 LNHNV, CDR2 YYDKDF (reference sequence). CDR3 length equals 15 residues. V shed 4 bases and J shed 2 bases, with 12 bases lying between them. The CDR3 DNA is TGTGCCACCAGCACAGATGGAGCGGCCTACAATGAGCAGTTCTGC. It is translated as CATSTDGAAYNEQFC.

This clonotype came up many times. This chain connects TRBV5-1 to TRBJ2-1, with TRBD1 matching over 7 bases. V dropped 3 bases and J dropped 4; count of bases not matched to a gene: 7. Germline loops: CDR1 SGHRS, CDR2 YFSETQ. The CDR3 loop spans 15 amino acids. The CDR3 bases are TGCGCCAGCAGCTCAGGACAGGCCGGGTACAATGAGCAGTTCTTC. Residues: CASSSGQAGYNEQFF.

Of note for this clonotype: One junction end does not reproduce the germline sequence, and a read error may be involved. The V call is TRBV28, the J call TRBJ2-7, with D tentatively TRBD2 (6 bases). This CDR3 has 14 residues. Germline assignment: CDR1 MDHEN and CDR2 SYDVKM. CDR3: CASSSAGRSYEQYF. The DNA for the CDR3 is TGTGCCAGCAGTTCTGCGGGACGCTCCTACGAACAGTACTTC.

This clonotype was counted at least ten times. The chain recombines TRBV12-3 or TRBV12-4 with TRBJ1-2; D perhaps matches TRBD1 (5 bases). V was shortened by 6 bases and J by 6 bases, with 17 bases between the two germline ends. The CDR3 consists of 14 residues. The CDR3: CASRGEQGFHGYTF. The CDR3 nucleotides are TGTGCCAGCAGGGGCGAGCAGGGCTTCCATGGCTACACCTTC.